The TCR beta chain described here comes from a study of blood T cell repertoires in COVID-19. Study summary: Sources were T cells, B-cell-depleted T cells, or PBMCs; the material itself was cDNA or gDNA.

How the authors handled the data: Amplification with reference gene primers provided the estimates of nucleated cell counts. The data were produced by immunoSEQ multiplex PCR, yet TCRdb's version contains in-frame clones alone and is incomplete. That table supplies the V and J calls and clone size; D and trimming were determined from the DNA. The profile shows about 220,000 clones, 75% to 90% of them singletons. Seattle-derived patients entered the study during active infection and were followed longitudinally. Trimming took 4 bases from V and 2 from J, leaving 22 bases between them. Germline CDR1 and CDR2: SGHDT and YYEEEE. The length of the CDR3 is 17 residues.

The chain has TRBV5-6 and TRBJ2-7; a weak D match, TRBD1 (5 bases). This clonotype was obtained from a woman in her seventies with COVID-19, enrolled during active disease. The sequenced sample consisted of peripheral blood. The CDR3 protein is CASSRTTSGYGAYEQYF. The CDR3 nucleotides read TGTGCCAGCAGCCGGACAACATCAGGGTATGGTGCCTACGAGCAGTACTTC.